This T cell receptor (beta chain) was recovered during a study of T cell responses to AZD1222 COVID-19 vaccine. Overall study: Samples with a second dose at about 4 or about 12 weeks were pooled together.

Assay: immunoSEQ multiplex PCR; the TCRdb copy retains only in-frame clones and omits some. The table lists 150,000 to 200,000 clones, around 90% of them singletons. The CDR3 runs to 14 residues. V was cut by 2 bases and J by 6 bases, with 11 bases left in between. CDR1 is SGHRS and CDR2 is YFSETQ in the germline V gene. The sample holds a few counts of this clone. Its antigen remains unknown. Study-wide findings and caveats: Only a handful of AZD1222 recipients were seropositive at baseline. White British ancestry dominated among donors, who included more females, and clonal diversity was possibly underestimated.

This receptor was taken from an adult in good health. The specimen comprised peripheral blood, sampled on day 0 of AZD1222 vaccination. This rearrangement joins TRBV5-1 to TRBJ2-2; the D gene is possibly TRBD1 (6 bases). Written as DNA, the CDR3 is TGCGCCAGCAGCTTCCAGGGGTCAGCCGGGGAGCTGTTTTTT. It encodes CASSFQGSAGELFF.